A selection of T cell receptor beta chains follows, all from one sample in a study of blood T cell repertoires in COVID-19. Clones were sequenced by immunoSEQ multiplex PCR, and TCRdb holds only the in-frame ones, with some missing. The profile shows roughly 300,000 clones, just over 85% of them singletons. Sequenced material: PBMCs or T cells enriched from blood (not recorded which). These TCRs come from a woman aged 40 to 50 with acute COVID-19. Both conserved end residues are trimmed from each CDR3. Fields, in order: V gene, D gene, J gene, CDR3 protein. D genes are given only for firm matches.

v_gene: TRBV19
d_gene: -
j_gene: TRBJ2-2
CDR3aa: ASSLWTGELF

v_gene: TRBV5-1
d_gene: TRBD1
j_gene: TRBJ1-2
CDR3aa: ASSRNQGASYGYT

v_gene: TRBV27
d_gene: TRBD1
j_gene: TRBJ1-1
CDR3aa: ASSLVTGAMNTEAF

v_gene: TRBV6-4
d_gene: -
j_gene: TRBJ1-6
CDR3aa: ASSVASNSPLH

v_gene: TRBV7-2
d_gene: -
j_gene: TRBJ2-2
CDR3aa: ASSTRLLGELF

v_gene: TRBV4-3
d_gene: -
j_gene: TRBJ2-5
CDR3aa: ASSPEAGWETQY

v_gene: TRBV11-3
d_gene: TRBD1
j_gene: TRBJ2-5
CDR3aa: ASSKDRNQETQY

v_gene: TRBV7-2
d_gene: TRBD1
j_gene: TRBJ2-7
CDR3aa: ASSLDRGSVEQY

v_gene: TRBV9
d_gene: TRBD1
j_gene: TRBJ2-3
CDR3aa: ASSVGGDRGILDTQY

v_gene: TRBV18
d_gene: -
j_gene: TRBJ2-7
CDR3aa: ASSQETGPREQY

v_gene: TRBV5-1
d_gene: TRBD2
j_gene: TRBJ2-5
CDR3aa: ASSFSGGQETQY

v_gene: TRBV6-5
d_gene: -
j_gene: TRBJ2-6
CDR3aa: ASRSDSSGANVLT

v_gene: TRBV7-3
d_gene: TRBD2
j_gene: TRBJ2-5
CDR3aa: ASSLTGLAGVETQY

v_gene: TRBV27
d_gene: TRBD1
j_gene: TRBJ2-2
CDR3aa: ASRDRGDTGELF

v_gene: TRBV7-2
d_gene: -
j_gene: TRBJ1-5
CDR3aa: ASSPTGRIHQPQH

v_gene: TRBV7-2
d_gene: -
j_gene: TRBJ1-5
CDR3aa: ASSLKGGGALGNQPQH

v_gene: TRBV28
d_gene: -
j_gene: TRBJ1-1
CDR3aa: ASFPGVVNTEAF

v_gene: TRBV12-3/TRBV12-4
d_gene: TRBD1
j_gene: TRBJ2-1
CDR3aa: ASSTTGEDEQF

v_gene: TRBV7-6
d_gene: -
j_gene: TRBJ1-2
CDR3aa: ASSSRTSINYGYT

v_gene: TRBV9
d_gene: TRBD2
j_gene: TRBJ2-5
CDR3aa: ASSVGILAGEETQY

v_gene: TRBV25-1
d_gene: TRBD1
j_gene: TRBJ1-2
CDR3aa: ASRRGQGMGYGYT

v_gene: TRBV2
d_gene: TRBD2
j_gene: TRBJ2-3
CDR3aa: ASSEVGGGADTQY

v_gene: TRBV9
d_gene: TRBD1
j_gene: TRBJ1-3
CDR3aa: ASSVGTGGINTIY

v_gene: TRBV24-1
d_gene: -
j_gene: TRBJ2-7
CDR3aa: ATSDPRTVRQY

v_gene: TRBV6-5
d_gene: -
j_gene: TRBJ1-2
CDR3aa: ASRDPGTSYGYT

v_gene: TRBV5-1
d_gene: -
j_gene: TRBJ2-1
CDR3aa: ASSVGANEQF

v_gene: TRBV14
d_gene: -
j_gene: TRBJ2-1
CDR3aa: ASSHILYNEQF

v_gene: TRBV27
d_gene: -
j_gene: TRBJ2-7
CDR3aa: ASSPDRPYEQY

v_gene: TRBV5-1
d_gene: TRBD1
j_gene: TRBJ1-6
CDR3aa: ASSLATGPNSPLH

v_gene: TRBV9
d_gene: TRBD2
j_gene: TRBJ2-7
CDR3aa: ASSVGPSGMGHEQY

v_gene: TRBV10-3
d_gene: -
j_gene: TRBJ1-1
CDR3aa: AISRTENTEAF

v_gene: TRBV5-4
d_gene: -
j_gene: TRBJ2-5
CDR3aa: ASSKKGEKGDQETQY

v_gene: TRBV6-5
d_gene: -
j_gene: TRBJ1-5
CDR3aa: ASRVHDNQPQH

v_gene: TRBV15
d_gene: TRBD2
j_gene: TRBJ2-7
CDR3aa: ATSRGLAGYEQY

v_gene: TRBV10-1
d_gene: -
j_gene: TRBJ2-1
CDR3aa: ASRARKSSYNEQF

v_gene: TRBV18
d_gene: TRBD1
j_gene: TRBJ2-5
CDR3aa: ASSPGQKETQY

v_gene: TRBV28
d_gene: TRBD1
j_gene: TRBJ2-2
CDR3aa: ASSFWTGTSAGELF

v_gene: TRBV28
d_gene: -
j_gene: TRBJ2-7
CDR3aa: ASALRSLGPHEQY

v_gene: TRBV3-1/TRBV3-2
d_gene: -
j_gene: TRBJ2-3
CDR3aa: ASSQGAEADTQY

v_gene: TRBV7-2
d_gene: TRBD2
j_gene: TRBJ2-3
CDR3aa: ASSGTSGGAVTDTQY

v_gene: TRBV18
d_gene: TRBD1
j_gene: TRBJ1-1
CDR3aa: ASSQGAQNTEAF

v_gene: TRBV14
d_gene: -
j_gene: TRBJ2-5
CDR3aa: ASSQRVGSGGPLMETQY

v_gene: TRBV15
d_gene: -
j_gene: TRBJ1-1
CDR3aa: ATSRDLSTEAF

v_gene: TRBV2
d_gene: -
j_gene: TRBJ1-6
CDR3aa: ASSERRPSYNSPLH

v_gene: TRBV14
d_gene: -
j_gene: TRBJ2-7
CDR3aa: ASSSQAVYSGGQY